This TCR beta chain was sequenced during a study of early T cells in non-severe SARS-CoV-2 infection. Turning to the study itself: Chains stayed unpaired after sequencing of bulk RNA from unsorted whole blood.

Regarding the study as a whole: VDJdb matching skewed toward anti-spike CD8 responses, missing private and CD4 specificities.

This clonotype appeared a single time. Antigen specificity is unknown. With a much larger clone just one base away, this may be a read error. The V gene's germline CDR1 is GTSNPN and CDR2 SVGIG (reference sequence). The CDR3 length is 13 residues. Attachment of unique molecular identifiers was made to individual cDNA molecules. TCRdb re-derived calls from the 5' RACE reads in MiXCR, one entry per CDR3 protein. The sample lists about 29,000 distinct CDR3 sequences; roughly 5% were seen once. The V gene is TRBV30, the J gene TRBJ2-7; weak D call: TRBD2 (6 bases). This receptor was identified in an adult who was a healthcare worker with PCR-confirmed SARS-CoV-2 infection or an uninfected control (not recorded which). Sequencing was done on a sample of whole blood. CDR3 loop: CAWSQQGSGEQHF. As DNA, the CDR3 is TGTGCCTGGAGTCAGCAGGGCTCGGGGGAGCAGCACTTC.